The T cell receptor beta chain described here comes from a study of blood T cell repertoires in COVID-19. On the study more broadly: In each case, the material was cDNA or gDNA derived from T cells, B-cell-depleted T cells, or PBMCs.

Authors' data handling: How many nucleated cells were present was estimated from reference gene primer amplification. Here immunoSEQ multiplex PCR was the method, and the copy in TCRdb shows in-frame clones only, minus some. The DNA gave D and trimming, while V, J and clone size come from that table. This sample has hundreds of thousands of clones, with around 86% found just once. The junction had 10 bases not matched to a gene; V was cut back by 7 bases and J by 7 bases. The CDR3 has 14 residues. CDR1 MNHEY and CDR2 SMNVEV come from the germline V gene (reference sequence). Specimen: peripheral blood. V usage is TRBV27 and J usage is TRBJ1-2, with TRBD1 matching 9 bases. The TCR comes from a woman aged 25 to 45 with active or convalescent COVID-19. The CDR3 loop reads CASTAQGAAAGYTF. In DNA, the CDR3 is TGTGCCAGCACCGCACAGGGGGCTGCAGCTGGCTACACCTTC.